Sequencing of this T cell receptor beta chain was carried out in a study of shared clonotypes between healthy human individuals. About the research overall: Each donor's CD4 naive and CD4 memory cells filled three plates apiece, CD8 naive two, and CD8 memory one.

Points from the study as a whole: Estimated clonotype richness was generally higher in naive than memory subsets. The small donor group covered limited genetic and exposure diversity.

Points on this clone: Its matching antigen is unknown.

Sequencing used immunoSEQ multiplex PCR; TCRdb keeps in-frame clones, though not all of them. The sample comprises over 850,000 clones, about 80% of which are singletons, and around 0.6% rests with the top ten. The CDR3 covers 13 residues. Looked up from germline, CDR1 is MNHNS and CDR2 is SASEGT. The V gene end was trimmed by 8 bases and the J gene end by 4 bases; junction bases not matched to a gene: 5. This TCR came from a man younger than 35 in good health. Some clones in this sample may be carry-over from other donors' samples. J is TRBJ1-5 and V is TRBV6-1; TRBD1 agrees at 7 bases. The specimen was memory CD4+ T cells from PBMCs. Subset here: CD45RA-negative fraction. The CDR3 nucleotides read TGTGCCAGCGGGGGGACAGCGAATCAGCCCCAGCATTTT. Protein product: CASGGTANQPQHF.